The 9 T cell receptor beta chains given below trace back to one sample, sequenced in a study of sequential checkpoint blockade in melanoma. Clones were sequenced by immunoSEQ multiplex PCR, and TCRdb holds only the in-frame ones, with some missing. The profile covers 7,000 to 9,000 clones, with roughly 20% appearing a single time and 12% taken by the ten largest. Treatment meaning: randomized to nivolumab then ipilimumab (arm A) or the reverse (arm B). Sequenced here: tumor tissue (inferred from file names), sampled from a patient given nivolumab and ipilimumab in sequence. The receptors come from a human donor with melanoma.

J is TRBJ2-7 and V is TRBV5-1; 14 nucleotides match TRBD2. V gave up 4 bases and J gave up 1 base; unmatched junction bases: 4. Germline lookup yields CDR1 SGHRS and CDR2 YFSETQ. This CDR3 comprises 16 residues. CDR3: CASSLGTSGGSYEQYF. The CDR3 DNA reads as TGCGCCAGCAGCCTTGGGACTAGCGGGGGTTCCTACGAGCAGTACTTC. Variable domain in full (rest from reference TRBV5-1 and TRBJ2-7): KAGVTQTPRYLIKTRGQQVTLSCSPISGHRSVSWYQQTPGQGLQFLFEYFSETQRNKGNFPGRFSGRQFSNSRSEMNVSTLELGDSALYLCASSLGTSGGSYEQYFGPGTRLTVT.

The chain uses TRBV5-1 and TRBJ2-5, with TRBD1 matching over 9 bases. Germline V lookup: CDR1 SGHRS, CDR2 YFSETQ. V lost 0 bases and J lost 0; bases outside the gene matches: 0. This CDR3 comprises 15 residues. The CDR3 region is CASSLGDRDQETQYF. CDR3 coding DNA: TGCGCCAGCAGCTTGGGGGACAGGGACCAAGAGACCCAGTACTTC.

In this sample, this clone turned up a few times. The rearrangement uses TRBV9 and TRBJ1-5, with D possibly matching TRBD1 (5 bases). Trimming took 5 bases from V and 3 from J, leaving 9 bases between them. Germline V gene sequence: CDR1 SGDLS, CDR2 YYNGEE. The CDR3 length is 13 residues. The CDR3 coding sequence is TGTGCCAGCAGGAGGGACTACAATCAGCCCCAGCATTTT. Translating gives CASRRDYNQPQHF.

This clone was observed a handful of times. The chain links TRBV6-8 to TRBJ1-2; tentatively, D is TRBD1 (5 bases). The V end lost 4 bases, the J end lost 8 bases, and 14 bases lay between the germline ends. Germline CDR1 is MNHGY and CDR2 is SAAAGT. The CDR3 consists of 13 residues. CDR3 sequence: CASSFGGSGGYTF. The CDR3 nucleotides are TGTGCCAGCAGTTTTGGGGGGAGCGGCGGCTACACCTTC.

This clone was observed a few times. This sequence joins TRBV29-1 and TRBJ2-3; D unclear. CDR3 size: 13 residues. Germline-derived CDR1 and CDR2 are SQVTM and ANQGSEA. V dropped 3 bases and J dropped 2 bases, with 9 bases sitting between them. This CDR3 is CSVDRAYTDTQYF. DNA for the CDR3: TGCAGCGTTGACCGGGCCTACACAGATACGCAGTATTTT.

This clone was counted only a few times. The J gene is TRBJ2-2, the V gene TRBV9; tentatively, D is TRBD1 (5 bases). CDR1 is SGDLS and CDR2 is YYNGEE in the germline V gene. The CDR3 has 14 amino acids. Trimming took 2 bases from V and 1 from J, leaving 6 bases between them. The CDR3 nucleotides read TGTGCCAGCAGCGTGACAGTGAACACCGGGGAGCTGTTTTTT. Translating it yields CASSVTVNTGELFF.

This chain joins TRBV1 and TRBJ1-1; TRBD1 was called by the table and not checked on the DNA. TRBV1 is shown as a pseudogene. The CDR3 is 12 amino acids. The CDR3 sequence is CASSQNSGVAFF. The CDR3 nucleotides read TGCGCCAGCAGCCAAAACTCAGGGGTAGCTTTCTTT.

CDR3 sequence (DNA): TGCAGCGTCGTCCTCGGACAGGCAGGCGAGCAGTACTTC. Its translation is CSVVLGQAGEQYF. The chain has TRBV29-1 and TRBJ2-7, with 7 bases identical to TRBD1. The CDR3 is 13 amino acids. Germline V CDR1 and CDR2: SQVTM, ANQGSEA. V lost 6 bases and J lost 6; bases outside the gene matches: 11.

The chain uses TRBV23-1 and TRBJ2-2, with unresolved D. TRBV23-1 carries the ORF label, with uncertain function. The V gene lost 6 bases and the J gene lost 11 bases, with 16 bases spanning the gap. The CDR3 sequence is 13 residues long. This chain's CDR3 is CASSMDGLGELFF. CDR3 nucleotides: TGCGCCAGCAGCATGGACGGGCTCGGAGAGCTGTTTTTT.